Below are 18 T cell receptor beta chains sequenced from a single sample in a study of response to subunit inactivated influenza vaccine. TCRdb used MiXCR to reprocess the RT-PCR reads, holding one entry per CDR3 protein. The table lists about half a million distinct CDR3 sequences, roughly 11% of them singletons. The sequencing used PBMCs from blood, collected roughly 6 weeks after vaccination. The receptors originated from a man between 45 and 60 years old who received an inactivated influenza vaccine.

Many counts were recorded for this clonotype. The CDR3 DNA sequence: TGCAGTGCTAGCCCCCCCCTAGGACTTGCCAATTGGGGCAATCAGCCCCAGCATTTT. This gives the protein CSASPPLGLANWGNQPQHF. The chain combines TRBV20-1 with TRBJ1-5; no clear D gene. The CDR3 sequence is 19 residues long. V was pared by 3 bases and J by 2 bases, with 26 bases between. Looked up from germline, CDR1 is DFQATT and CDR2 is SNEGSKA (reference sequence).

The chain uses TRBV4-2 and TRBJ2-1; 15 nucleotides line up with TRBD2. V lost 5 bases and J lost 7; bases outside the gene matches: 3. Germline loops: CDR1 LGHNA, CDR2 YNFKEQ. The length of the CDR3 is 15 residues. CDR3 in DNA: TGTGCCAGCAGCTATGGGACTAGCGGGGGGAATGAGCAGTTCTTC. It is translated as CASSYGTSGGNEQFF.

This clonotype was detected ten times or more. The chain links TRBV6-2 or TRBV6-3 to TRBJ1-6; D possibly corresponds to TRBD1 (5 bases). The CDR3 is 14 residues long. Germline V gene sequence: CDR1 MNHEY, CDR2 SVGEGT. V lost 4 bases and J 5 bases, leaving 9 bases between the germline ends. CDR3 coding DNA: TGTGCCAGCAGTTTCGGACACAATAATTCACCCCTCCACTTT. Protein: CASSFGHNNSPLHF.

The CDR3 loop is CASSQGQGIYQETQYF. The CDR3 region has the DNA TGTGCCAGCAGCCAGGGACAGGGAATTTACCAAGAGACCCAGTACTTC. The J gene is TRBJ2-5, the V gene TRBV7-9, with 9 bases fitting TRBD1. Germline trimming cut 5 bases from V and 0 bases from J; bases unmatched to any gene: 7. The germline V gene encodes CDR1 SEHNR and CDR2 FQNEAQ (reference sequence). The CDR3 extends over 16 amino acids. The full variable domain, in which reference TRBV7-9 and TRBJ2-5 provide the parts outside the CDR3, is DTGVSQNPRHKITKRGQNVTFRCDPISEHNRLYWYRQTLGQGPEFLTYFQNEAQLEKSRLLSDRFSAERPKGSFSTLEIQRTEQGDSAMYLCASSQGQGIYQETQYFGPGTRLLVL.

This clonotype was picked up many times. The chain is built from TRBV20-1 and TRBJ1-6; D gene unclear. This CDR3 contains 14 residues. V dropped 6 bases and J dropped 6 bases, with 15 bases sitting between them. Germline assignment: CDR1 DFQATT and CDR2 SNEGSKA (reference sequence). CDR3 in DNA: TGCAGTGCCCTTGAGGTTCCCCTTAATTCACCCCTCCACTTT. Encoded protein: CSALEVPLNSPLHF.

Many counts were recorded for this clonotype. A read error may account for a junction end that differs from germline. The rearrangement links TRBV11-2 to TRBJ2-3; no clear D. CDR1 SGHAT and CDR2 FQNNGV come from the germline V gene. CDR3 length: 16 amino acids. CDR3 nucleotide sequence: TGTGCCAGCAGCTTAGGCGCCCAGAGGACCACAGATACGCGGTATTTT. Residues: CASSLGAQRTTDTRYF.

This clonotype appeared a few times. The chain employs TRBV7-9 and TRBJ2-7; 10 bases are shared with TRBD1. Germline V gene sequence: CDR1 SEHNR, CDR2 FQNEAQ (reference sequence). Trimming removed 2 bases from V and 2 bases from J; junction bases left unmatched: 6. The CDR3 has 16 amino acids. Here the CDR3 DNA reads TGTGCCAGCAGCTTAAGGGGGACAGGGGAACCCTACGAGCAGTACTTC. It specifies CASSLRGTGEPYEQYF.

This clonotype has only a few counts. The V and J genes are TRBV7-2 and TRBJ1-3; D unclear. The V gene lost 2 bases and the J gene lost 0 bases, with 8 bases spanning the gap. The CDR3 is 15 amino acids. The germline V gene encodes CDR1 SGHTA and CDR2 FQGNSA. CDR3 residues: CASSLYEGSGNTIYF. Here the CDR3 DNA reads TGTGCCAGCAGCTTATATGAGGGCTCTGGAAACACCATATATTTT.

This clonotype was seen only a few times. The genes are TRBV4-1 and TRBJ1-2; a weak D match, TRBD1 (5 bases). The V end was cut by 5 bases, the J end by 2 bases, with 15 bases between. Germline CDR1 reads MGHRA; CDR2 reads YSYEKL. The CDR3 totals 15 residues. The CDR3 region is CASSMRGGENYGYTF. The CDR3 DNA reads as TGCGCCAGCAGCATGCGGGGGGGAGAAAACTATGGCTACACCTTC.

The CDR3 is CASSFQVAGGNTDTQYF. CDR3 DNA: TGTGCCAGCAGTTTCCAGGTAGCGGGGGGAAACACAGATACGCAGTATTTT. The chain joins TRBV6-5 to TRBJ2-3; TRBD2 matches 10 bases. With 4 bases clipped from V and 2 bases from J, the junction kept 9 bases outside the gene matches. Germline V gene sequence: CDR1 MNHEY, CDR2 SVGAGI. The CDR3 spans 17 residues.

This clonotype was seen ten or more times. V and J are TRBV3-1 and TRBJ2-5, with TRBD2 matching over 10 bases. Per germline, CDR1 LGHDT and CDR2 YNNKEL (reference sequence). V shed 1 base, J shed 4 bases, and the junction held 9 bases outside the gene matches. The CDR3 has 17 residues. The CDR3 DNA follows: TGTGCCAGCAGCCAAGGGTGGGCTAGCGGGAGAGGAGAGACCCAGTACTTC. This translates into CASSQGWASGRGETQYF.

The chain is built from TRBV9 and TRBJ2-3; no clear D. Trimming left V 0 bases short and J 5 bases short, with 10 bases between. Germline assignment: CDR1 SGDLS and CDR2 YYNGEE. The CDR3 has 14 amino acids. The CDR3 loop is CASSVDRRVDTQYF. The DNA for the CDR3 is TGTGCCAGCAGCGTAGACCGTCGCGTAGATACGCAGTATTTT.

Many counts were recorded for this clonotype. CDR3 in amino acids: CASSQETSWRAEAFF. The CDR3 nucleotides read TGCGCCAGCAGCCAAGAGACATCGTGGAGGGCTGAAGCTTTCTTT. This rearrangement joins TRBV4-1 to TRBJ1-1; no firm D call. V was shortened by 0 bases and J by 6 bases, with 14 bases between the two germline ends. The CDR3 sequence is 15 residues long. Germline V gene data show CDR1 as MGHRA and CDR2 as YSYEKL.

The chain carries TRBV30 and TRBJ2-2, with TRBD1 matching 12 bases. V lost 5 bases to trimming and J lost 5 bases; unmatched junction nucleotides: 15. The CDR3 has 18 residues. Germline-derived CDR1 and CDR2 are GTSNPN and SVGIG (reference sequence). CDR3 bases: TGTGCCTGGGAGCGATTTTTGAGGGACAGGGGGCATACCGGGGAGCTGTTTTTT. It specifies CAWERFLRDRGHTGELFF.

There are a few counts of this clonotype. In DNA, the CDR3 is TGCAGTGCGCCGGGACAGGGATCGGGCACCGGGGAGCTGTTTTTT. Translation: CSAPGQGSGTGELFF. The rearrangement uses TRBV20-1 and TRBJ2-2; 9 nucleotides match TRBD1. The CDR3 has 15 amino acids. The trim removed 6 bases at V and 4 bases at J, leaving 9 bases unmatched. Germline-derived CDR1 and CDR2 are DFQATT and SNEGSKA (reference sequence).

Ten or more counts support this clonotype. V is TRBV5-6 and J is TRBJ2-2; no firm D call. V gave up 4 bases and J gave up 4 bases, with 5 bases separating them. Germline CDR1 is SGHDT and CDR2 is YYEEEE. CDR3 size: 12 residues. The CDR3 region is CASSAVTGELFF. CDR3 in DNA: TGTGCCAGCAGCGCGGTCACCGGGGAGCTGTTTTTT. Full variable domain (missing parts from reference TRBV5-6 and TRBJ2-2): DAGVTQSPTHLIKTRGQQVTLRCSPKSGHDTVSWYQQALGQGPQFIFQYYEEEERQRGNFPDRFSGHQFPNYSSELNVNALLLGDSALYLCASSAVTGELFFGEGSRLTVL.

This clonotype was seen a handful of times. The germline gene is not matched at one end of the junction; a read error may be the cause. The chain carries TRBV27 and TRBJ2-2; 11 bases are shared with TRBD2. From germline, CDR1 is MNHEY and CDR2 SMNVEV (reference sequence). The CDR3 runs to 16 residues. The CDR3 DNA sequence: TGTGCCAGCAGTCTATCGGGGACTAGCGGCACCGGGGAGCTGTTTTTT. It translates to CASSLSGTSGTGELFF.

V and J are TRBV12-3 or TRBV12-4 and TRBJ2-5, with 9 bases aligning to TRBD1. The CDR3 runs to 14 residues. After removal of 8 bases from V and 3 bases from J, the junction contained 7 bases not matched to a gene. Here the CDR3 DNA reads TGTGCCAGCGGATCGGACAGGGGTGAAGAGACCCAGTACTTC. This gives the protein CASGSDRGEETQYF.